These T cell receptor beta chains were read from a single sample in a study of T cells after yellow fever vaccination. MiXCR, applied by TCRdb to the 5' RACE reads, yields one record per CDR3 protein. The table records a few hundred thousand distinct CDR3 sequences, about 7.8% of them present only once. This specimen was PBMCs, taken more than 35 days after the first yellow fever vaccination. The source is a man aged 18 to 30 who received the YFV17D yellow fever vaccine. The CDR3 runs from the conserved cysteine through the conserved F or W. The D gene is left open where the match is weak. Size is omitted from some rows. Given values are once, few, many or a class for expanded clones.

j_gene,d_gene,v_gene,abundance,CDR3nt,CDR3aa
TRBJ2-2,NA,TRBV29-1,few,TGCAGCACCAGGATGGTGAACACCGGGGAGCTGTTTTTT,CSTRMVNTGELFF
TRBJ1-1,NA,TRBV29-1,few,TGCAGCGTTGACGGGTTGGACACTGAAGCTTTCTTT,CSVDGLDTEAFF
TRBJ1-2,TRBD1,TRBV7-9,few,TGTGCCAGCAGCGACCTACAGGGGGTCTACACCTTC,CASSDLQGVYTF
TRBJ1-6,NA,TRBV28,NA,TGTGCCAGCAGTTTAGAGGGGTTCGGCAATTCACCCCTCCACTTT,CASSLEGFGNSPLHF
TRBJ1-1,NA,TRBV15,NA,TGTGCCACCAGCTGGGGGCGGGACACTGAAGCTTTCTTT,CATSWGRDTEAFF
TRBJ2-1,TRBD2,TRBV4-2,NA,TGTGCCAGCAGCCGCCCGGGGGGGGGCGAGGCTCAAAGCTCCTACAATGAGCAGTTCTTC,CASSRPGGGEAQSSYNEQFF
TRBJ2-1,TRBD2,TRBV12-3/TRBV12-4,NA,TGTGCCAGCAGTTTAGTAGCGGGGGGTTACATGGATGAGCAGTTCTTC,CASSLVAGGYMDEQFF
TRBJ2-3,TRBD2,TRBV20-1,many,TGCAGTGCCGGGACTAGCGGGGTCGCAGATACGCAGTATTTT,CSAGTSGVADTQYF
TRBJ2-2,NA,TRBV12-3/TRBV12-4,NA,TGTGCCAGCAGTTCGTACGAGGGAAAAAGCGGGGAGCTGTTTTTT,CASSSYEGKSGELFF
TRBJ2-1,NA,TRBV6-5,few,TGTGCCAGCAGTTACTCGAGGGAGGCCTACAATGAGCAGTTCTTC,CASSYSREAYNEQFF
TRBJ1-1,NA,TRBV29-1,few,TGCAGCGCCAATGCAGGGGATAATGAAGCTTTCTTT,CSANAGDNEAFF
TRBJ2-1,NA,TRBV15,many,TGTGCCACCAGCAGAGACCTGAGGGGCGAGGACAATGAGCAGTTCTTC,CATSRDLRGEDNEQFF
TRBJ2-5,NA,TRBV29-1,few,TGCAGCGTTCAAGGGGGCCAAGAGACCCAGTACTTC,CSVQGGQETQYF
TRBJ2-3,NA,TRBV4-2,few,TGTGCCAGCAGCCAAGATCGGACTACCAAGGATACGCAGTATTTT,CASSQDRTTKDTQYF
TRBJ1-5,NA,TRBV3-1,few,TGTGCCAGCAGGGGCGGCGGGTTAGGACAGCCCCAGCATTTT,CASRGGGLGQPQHF
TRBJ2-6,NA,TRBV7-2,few,TGTGCCAGCAGCTTCGGCCCGGCCAACGTCCTGACTTTC,CASSFGPANVLTF
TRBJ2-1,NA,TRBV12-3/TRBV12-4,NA,TGTGCCAGCAGTTTATATAGGGGCGGGCAGTTCTTC,CASSLYRGGQFF
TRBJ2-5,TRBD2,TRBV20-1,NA,TGCAGTACAATAGCGGGGGGGCCGGGGGAGACCCAGTACTTC,CSTIAGGPGETQYF
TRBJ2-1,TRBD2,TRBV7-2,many,TGTGCCAGCAGGACTAGCGGGGGGGCCTATAATGAGCAGTTCTTC,CASRTSGGAYNEQFF
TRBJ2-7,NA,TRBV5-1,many,TGCGCCAGCAGCCGAAACAGGGAAATAGCCTACGAGCAGTACTTC,CASSRNREIAYEQYF
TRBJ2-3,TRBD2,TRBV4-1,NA,TGCGCCAGCAGCCAAGACAGCGGGGGCCGCACAGATACGCAGTATTTT,CASSQDSGGRTDTQYF
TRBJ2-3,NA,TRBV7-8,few,TGTGCCAGCAGCCGTTGGGACCCCACAGATACGCAGTATTTT,CASSRWDPTDTQYF
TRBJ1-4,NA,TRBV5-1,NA,TGCGCCAGCAGCGGGGGACACCCCTCCCGGGGTGAAAAACTGTTTTTT,CASSGGHPSRGEKLFF
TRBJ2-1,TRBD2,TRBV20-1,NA,TGCAGTGCTAGAGATCCCCTAGCGGGTCTTGGCGATGAGCAGTTCTTC,CSARDPLAGLGDEQFF
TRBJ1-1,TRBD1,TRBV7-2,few,TGTGCCAGCAGTGATGACAGGGGCTATGAAGCTTTCTTT,CASSDDRGYEAFF
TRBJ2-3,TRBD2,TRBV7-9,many,TGTGCCAGCAGCGCCGGGACTAGTATCACAGATACGCAGTATTTT,CASSAGTSITDTQYF
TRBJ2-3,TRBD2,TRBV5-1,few,TGCGCCAGCAGCTTGGAACCCGTGGGGCGGGGGGACGGTACGCAGTATTTT,CASSLEPVGRGDGTQYF
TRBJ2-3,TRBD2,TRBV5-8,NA,TGTGCCAGCAGCTTCGGGGGGGTGGCAGATACGCAGTATTTT,CASSFGGVADTQYF
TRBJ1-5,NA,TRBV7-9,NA,TGTGCCAGCAGCCAGGGAGACCAGCCCCAGCATTTT,CASSQGDQPQHF
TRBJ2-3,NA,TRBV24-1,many,TGTGCCACCAGTGACGTTCAAGCAGGGCAAGATACGCAGTATTTT,CATSDVQAGQDTQYF
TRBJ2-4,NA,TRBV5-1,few,TGCGCCAGCAGCTCGTCTTCTATTCAGTACTTC,CASSSSSIQYF
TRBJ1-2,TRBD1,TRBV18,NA,TGTGCCAGCTCCACGGGACAGGCGACCTCTAACTATGGCTACACCTTC,CASSTGQATSNYGYTF
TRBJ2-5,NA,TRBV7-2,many,TGTGCCAGCAGCCCCTTTCAGGAGACCCAGTACTTC,CASSPFQETQYF
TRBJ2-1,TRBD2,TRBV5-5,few,TGTGCCAGCAGCCCCGTGGGAGGGAGACCTAACAATGAGCAGTTCTTC,CASSPVGGRPNNEQFF
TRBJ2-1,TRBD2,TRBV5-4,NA,TGTGCCAGCAGCTCTACTAGCGGGGGGGTAAATGAGCAGTTCTTC,CASSSTSGGVNEQFF
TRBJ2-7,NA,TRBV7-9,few,TGTGCCAGCAGCTTCCAGGGGCCAGCCTACGAGCAGTACTTC,CASSFQGPAYEQYF
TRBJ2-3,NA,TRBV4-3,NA,TGCGCCAGCAGCCAGCAGCTAGGGGTGCAGTATTTT,CASSQQLGVQYF
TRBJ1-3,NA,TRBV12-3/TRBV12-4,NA,TGTGCCAGCAGTCAAGCGAGAAACACCATATATTTT,CASSQARNTIYF
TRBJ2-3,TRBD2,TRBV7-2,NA,TGTGCCAGCTTCAGGACTAGCGGGGGGGATGATACGCAGTATTTT,CASFRTSGGDDTQYF
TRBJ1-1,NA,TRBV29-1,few,TGCAGCGTTGAAGACCACAGTATATTTATGAACACTGAAGCTTTCTTT,CSVEDHSIFMNTEAFF
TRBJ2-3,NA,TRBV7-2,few,TGTGCCAGCAGCCCGATCTTTGGAGATACGCAGTATTTT,CASSPIFGDTQYF
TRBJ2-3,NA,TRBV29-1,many,TGCAGCGTTGCCATTTTGGGGCGCACAGATACGCAGTATTTT,CSVAILGRTDTQYF
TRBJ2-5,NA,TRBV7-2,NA,TGTGCCAGCAGCTTAGCGGGCCAGAAAGAGACCCAGTACTTC,CASSLAGQKETQYF
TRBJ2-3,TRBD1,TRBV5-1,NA,TGCGCCAGCAGCTTGGGACAGGGTCCAGGCACAGATACGCAGTATTTT,CASSLGQGPGTDTQYF
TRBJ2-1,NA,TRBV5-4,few,TGTGCCAGCAGCTTGGCCCTAGGGGGCTCCTACAATGAGCAGTTCTTC,CASSLALGGSYNEQFF
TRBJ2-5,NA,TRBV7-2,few,TGTGCCAGCAGCGCAAGACTCTCCCAAGAGACCCAGTACTTC,CASSARLSQETQYF
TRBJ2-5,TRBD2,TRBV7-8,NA,TGTGCCAGCAGCTCCAATAGCGGGTACCAAGAGACCCAGTACTTC,CASSSNSGYQETQYF
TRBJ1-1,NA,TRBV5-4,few,TGTGCCAGCAGCCCCGGAGGGTCCGTCCGAGGCACTGAAGCTTTCTTT,CASSPGGSVRGTEAFF
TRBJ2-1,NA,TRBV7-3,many,TGTGCCAGCAGCTTAGGTAGTGGGGCAGCGATGATCGATGAGCAGTTCTTC,CASSLGSGAAMIDEQFF
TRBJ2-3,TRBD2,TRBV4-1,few,TGCGCCAGCAGCCTAGCGGGGGCGGTTGAGCCAGATACGCAGTATTTT,CASSLAGAVEPDTQYF
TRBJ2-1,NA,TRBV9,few,TGTGCCAGCAGCGCCGATGGTGGTGAGCAGTTCTTC,CASSADGGEQFF
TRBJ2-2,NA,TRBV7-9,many,TGTGCCAGCAGCCTCCGGGGGTCCGGGGAGCTGTTTTTT,CASSLRGSGELFF
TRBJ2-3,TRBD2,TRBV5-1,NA,TGCGCCAGCAGCCTAGGTGCCGGGGGGAGGCCTGATACGCAGTATTTT,CASSLGAGGRPDTQYF
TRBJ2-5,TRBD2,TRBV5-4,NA,TGTGCCAGCAGCAGGGAGGGCTCAGAGACCCAGTACTTC,CASSREGSETQYF
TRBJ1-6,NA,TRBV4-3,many,TGCGCCAGCAGCCAAGAACAAAATTCACCCCTCCACTTT,CASSQEQNSPLHF
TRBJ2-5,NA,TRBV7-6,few,TGTGCCAGCAGCTTCGTGGGGGCTAGCGAGCCGACCCAGTACTTC,CASSFVGASEPTQYF
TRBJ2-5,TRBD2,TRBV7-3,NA,TGTGCCAGCAGCTCGCCTCTGAGGATCGGGAGGGAGACCCAGTACTTC,CASSSPLRIGRETQYF
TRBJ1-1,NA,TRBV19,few,TGTGCCAGTAGTATAGGGAACACTGAAGCTTTCTTT,CASSIGNTEAFF